These T cell receptor beta chains were read from a single sample in a study of beta chain features in type 1 diabetes. The repertoire was sequenced with immunoSEQ multiplex PCR; TCRdb's copy has only in-frame clones and lacks some. In the table there are around 150,000 clones, approximately 8.8% of which are singletons. The sequencing sample was made of central memory CD4+ T cells from blood. These receptors were taken from a woman in her twenties or thirties with type 1 diabetes. Each CDR3 is given with its conserved first and last residue. Each record gives: CDR3 DNA, CDR3 protein, clone size, D gene, J gene, V gene. The D gene is left open where the match is weak. Rows give clone size only sometimes, using once, few, many, or a class for an expanded clone.

DNA: TGCGCCAGCAGCTTAGGCGGGAGCTTGACAGATACGCAGTATTTT
CDR3: CASSLGGSLTDTQYF
size: NA
D: TRBD2
J: TRBJ2-3
V: TRBV5-1

DNA: TGCGCCAGCAGCACACTAGCGGGAGGGCGCGCAGATACGCAGTATTTT
CDR3: CASSTLAGGRADTQYF
size: few
D: TRBD2
J: TRBJ2-3
V: TRBV5-1

DNA: TGTGCCAGCAGCTTGCGACAGGGGGCAGGCAAAAACATTCAGTACTTC
CDR3: CASSLRQGAGKNIQYF
size: NA
D: TRBD1
J: TRBJ2-4
V: TRBV7-9

DNA: TGCGCCAGCAGCGCTAGCGGGAGACCCACAGATACGCAGTATTTT
CDR3: CASSASGRPTDTQYF
size: NA
D: TRBD2
J: TRBJ2-3
V: TRBV4-1

DNA: TGTGCCAGCAGTGAAGACAGGCATAAGTCCGAGCAGTACTTC
CDR3: CASSEDRHKSEQYF
size: few
D: NA
J: TRBJ2-7
V: TRBV27

DNA: TGTGCCAGCAGCTTAGAGTTGGGGGCTGTTTTTCACTTC
CDR3: CASSLELGAVFHF
size: few
D: NA
J: TRBJ2-5
V: TRBV11-2

DNA: TGTGCCAGCAGTAGTATAGACAGGAAGAACTATGGCTACACCTTC
CDR3: CASSSIDRKNYGYTF
size: few
D: NA
J: TRBJ1-2
V: TRBV28

DNA: TGTGCCAGCAGCTTAAATCCCCCGGGGTTTGAGACTGAAGCTTTCTTT
CDR3: CASSLNPPGFETEAFF
size: NA
D: NA
J: TRBJ1-1
V: TRBV7-2

DNA: TGTGCCAGCAGCTTAGGGAGGGAGACCCAGTACTTC
CDR3: CASSLGRETQYF
size: few
D: NA
J: TRBJ2-5
V: TRBV11-2

DNA: TGTGCCAGCAGTCCTCCCACCGGGGAGCTGTTTTTT
CDR3: CASSPPTGELFF
size: NA
D: NA
J: TRBJ2-2
V: TRBV6-5

DNA: TGTGCCAGCAGGGACAGGGGGCAAACAGATACGCAGTATTTT
CDR3: CASRDRGQTDTQYF
size: few
D: TRBD1
J: TRBJ2-3
V: TRBV6-1

DNA: TGTGCCAGCAGGACCCGGGAAAGTGGAACTGAAGCTTTCTTT
CDR3: CASRTRESGTEAFF
size: NA
D: NA
J: TRBJ1-1
V: TRBV25-1

DNA: TGCGCCAGCAGCGAGACAACAGGGGGTGACGGCTACACCTTC
CDR3: CASSETTGGDGYTF
size: NA
D: TRBD1
J: TRBJ1-2
V: TRBV5-1

DNA: TGTGCCAGCAGCCTTCTGGGTAGCGGGGACTACAATGAGCAGTTCTTC
CDR3: CASSLLGSGDYNEQFF
size: NA
D: TRBD2
J: TRBJ2-1
V: TRBV14

DNA: TGTGCCAGCAGCGCCGAAGACACCGGGGGCAATGAGCAGTTCTTC
CDR3: CASSAEDTGGNEQFF
size: NA
D: NA
J: TRBJ2-1
V: TRBV7-2

DNA: TGTGCCAGTAGTAGGCAGGGCCTACCATCTGGGGCCAACGTCCTGACTTTC
CDR3: CASSRQGLPSGANVLTF
size: few
D: NA
J: TRBJ2-6
V: TRBV19

DNA: TGTGCCAGCAGCCCACTAGCGGGGGAGACCCAGTACTTC
CDR3: CASSPLAGETQYF
size: few
D: TRBD2
J: TRBJ2-5
V: TRBV14

DNA: TGTGCCAGCAGCTTCGGGTTAGACACTGAAGCTTTCTTT
CDR3: CASSFGLDTEAFF
size: NA
D: NA
J: TRBJ1-1
V: TRBV7-9

DNA: TGTGCCAGCAGTGAGCAGGGGCTAAGCTACGAGCAGTACTTC
CDR3: CASSEQGLSYEQYF
size: NA
D: NA
J: TRBJ2-7
V: TRBV6-1

DNA: TGTGCCAGCAGCCCGCTAGGGGACTCCCATGGCTACACCTTC
CDR3: CASSPLGDSHGYTF
size: NA
D: NA
J: TRBJ1-2
V: TRBV27

DNA: TGTGCCAGCAGCCAAGTACCGGGAAGGGGCACAGATACGCAGTATTTT
CDR3: CASSQVPGRGTDTQYF
size: few
D: NA
J: TRBJ2-3
V: TRBV4-2

DNA: TGTGCCAGCAGACAGGGAAACTCCTATCAGCCCCAGCATTTT
CDR3: CASRQGNSYQPQHF
size: many
D: NA
J: TRBJ1-5
V: TRBV7-2

DNA: TGTGCCAGCAGCCGACAGGGGGCGGGTTACGAGCAGTACTTC
CDR3: CASSRQGAGYEQYF
size: NA
D: TRBD1
J: TRBJ2-7
V: TRBV5-4

DNA: TGTGCCTGGAGTGGGGCCCACTCTGGGGCCAACGTCCTGACTTTC
CDR3: CAWSGAHSGANVLTF
size: NA
D: NA
J: TRBJ2-6
V: TRBV30

DNA: TGTGCCAGCAGTGCCCGGGACAGGGGCACTGAAGCTTTCTTT
CDR3: CASSARDRGTEAFF
size: few
D: TRBD1
J: TRBJ1-1
V: TRBV6-6

DNA: TGTGCCAGTAGTGTTCAGGGGGCGGACACTGAAGCTTTCTTT
CDR3: CASSVQGADTEAFF
size: few
D: TRBD1
J: TRBJ1-1
V: TRBV19

DNA: TGTGCCAGCAGCTGGTTAGTCGACTATGGCTACACCTTC
CDR3: CASSWLVDYGYTF
size: NA
D: NA
J: TRBJ1-2
V: TRBV11-2

DNA: TGTGCCAGCTCCTCGGAGACGGGACAGGGATCGGCCGAGCAGTACTTC
CDR3: CASSSETGQGSAEQYF
size: NA
D: TRBD1
J: TRBJ2-7
V: TRBV18

DNA: TGTGCCAGCAGTGAAAGCGGGACCGGGAAGTACGAGCAGTACTTC
CDR3: CASSESGTGKYEQYF
size: NA
D: TRBD2
J: TRBJ2-7
V: TRBV25-1

DNA: TGTGCCAGCAGCTTGGGACCAGAGGGCTACAATGAGCAGTTCTTC
CDR3: CASSLGPEGYNEQFF
size: few
D: NA
J: TRBJ2-1
V: TRBV5-4

DNA: TGTGCCGGAACGACAGGCGAGTGGAATGAGCAGTTCTTC
CDR3: CAGTTGEWNEQFF
size: few
D: NA
J: TRBJ2-1
V: TRBV2

DNA: TGTGCCTGGGGGGGACAGGGCTACGAGCAGTACTTC
CDR3: CAWGGQGYEQYF
size: few
D: TRBD1
J: TRBJ2-7
V: TRBV30

DNA: TGTGCCAGCAAGGAGGCGGGGGCCAACGTCCTGACTTTC
CDR3: CASKEAGANVLTF
size: few
D: NA
J: TRBJ2-6
V: TRBV2

DNA: TGTGCCAGCAGGGAGGGACAGGGGTATGGCTACACCTTC
CDR3: CASREGQGYGYTF
size: NA
D: TRBD1
J: TRBJ1-2
V: TRBV2

DNA: TGTGCCAGCAGCTTACCCGGGGGAGTTGGCAATGAGCAGTTCTTC
CDR3: CASSLPGGVGNEQFF
size: few
D: NA
J: TRBJ2-1
V: TRBV7-8

DNA: TGCAGCGCCACAGGGGAAGACAATGAAAAACTGTTTTTT
CDR3: CSATGEDNEKLFF
size: few
D: TRBD1
J: TRBJ1-4
V: TRBV29-1